This entry describes one T cell receptor (beta chain). A few counts support this clonotype. What this receptor recognizes is not known. No quality values exist for individual bases; no much larger clone is one base distant. V and J lose 1 base and 2 bases, and a span of 10 bases separates them. The germline V gene gives CDR1 as SGHRS and CDR2 as YFSETQ. The CDR3 starts with the cysteine, ends with the phenylalanine, and has 14 residues. Only the CDR3 DNA is retained, 42 bases long and in frame from the first base. These data originate in a study of CD8 T cells in Susac syndrome (dated by TCRdb to about 2019). About the investigation overall: Repertoire sequencing was used to test whether CD8+ T cell activation and differentiation in Susac syndrome was antigen driven.

Peripheral blood CD8+ and CD4+ T cells from healthy donors, Susac syndrome patients and multiple sclerosis patients were profiled using high-throughput TCR beta sequencing. Healthy donors were age- and sex-matched controls. Bulk CD8+ and CD4+ T cells were purified by magnetic negative isolation, while CD8+ TEMRA cells were enriched using FACS. Blood was drawn into EDTA tubes, processed within 24 hours, and PBMCs were isolated by density gradient centrifugation. PBMCs intended for TCR sequencing were cryopreserved in liquid nitrogen and thawed later in a water bath at 37 degrees C. The sorted or isolated CD4+, CD8+ and CD8+ TEMRA cells reached a purity of at least 90%. RNA was extracted using the RNeasy kit, and roughly 0.45 to 1 ug of the RNA was reverse transcribed with random hexamers. TCR beta CDR3 regions were amplified with the immunoSEQ multiplex PCR assay covering 54 Vbeta and 13 Jbeta segments. To correct PCR amplification bias, a synthetic template baseline was used for both primer optimization and computational correction. In the paper's pipeline: Reads were annotated to V, D and J genes per IMGT and analyzed with immunoSEQ Analyzer, keeping only productive sequences. To calculate clonality, Shannon entropy was normalized by log2 of the number of productive unique sequences and then subtracted from one. For each patient and control, public and private clones were evaluated within the 100 most prevalent clones. Susac-specific clones were defined as absent from healthy and MS cohorts, 800 to 1,200 published viral clones and other ImmuneACCESS disease sequences. TCRdb applied fastp at Q25 and MiXCR to the public reads, then kept only in-frame beta chains. Entries that share a CDR3 protein sequence are merged under the most common genes and DNA. The authors' filters were not applied to this entry. The sample contains 140,000 or so distinct CDR3 sequences, roughly 94% of them found a single time. Nearly 0.085% of the sample comes from the top ten.

The research as a whole found: The number of individuals in the TCR sequencing and HLA analysis was acknowledged as relatively small.

The receptor was isolated from a human donor in good health. The chain was built from TRBV5-1 and TRBJ2-7; the D gene is not confidently resolved. The sample consisted of CD4+ T cells from PBMCs. In nucleotide form, the sequence is TGCGCCAGCAGCTTGACATACGGGCCCTACGAGCAGTACTTC. This translates into CASSLTYGPYEQYF.